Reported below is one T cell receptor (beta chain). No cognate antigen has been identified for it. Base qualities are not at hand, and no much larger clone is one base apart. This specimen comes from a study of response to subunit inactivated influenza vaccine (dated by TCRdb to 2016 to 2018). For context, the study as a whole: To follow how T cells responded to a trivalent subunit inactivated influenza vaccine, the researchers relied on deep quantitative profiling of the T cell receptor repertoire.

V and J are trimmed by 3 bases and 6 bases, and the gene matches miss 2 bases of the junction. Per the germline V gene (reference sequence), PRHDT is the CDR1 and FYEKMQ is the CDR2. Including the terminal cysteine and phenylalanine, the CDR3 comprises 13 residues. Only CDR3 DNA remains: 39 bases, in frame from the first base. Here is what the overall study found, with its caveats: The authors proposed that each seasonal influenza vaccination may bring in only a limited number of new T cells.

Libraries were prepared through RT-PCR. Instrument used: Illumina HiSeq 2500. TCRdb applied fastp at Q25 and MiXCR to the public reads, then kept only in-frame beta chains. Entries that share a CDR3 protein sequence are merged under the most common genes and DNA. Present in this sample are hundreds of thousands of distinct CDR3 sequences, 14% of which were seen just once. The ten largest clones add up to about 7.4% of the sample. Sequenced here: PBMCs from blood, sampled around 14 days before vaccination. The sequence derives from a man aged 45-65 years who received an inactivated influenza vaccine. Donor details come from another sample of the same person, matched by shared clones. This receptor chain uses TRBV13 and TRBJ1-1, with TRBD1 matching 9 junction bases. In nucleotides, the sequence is TGTGCCAGCAGCTTTACAGGGGGCCCTGAAGCTTTCTTT. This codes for CASSFTGGPEAFF.